A selection of T cell receptor beta chains follows, all from one sample in a study of blood T cell repertoires in COVID-19. The method was immunoSEQ multiplex PCR; TCRdb's version includes in-frame clones alone and lacks a portion of them. This table holds approximately 100,000 clones, more than 80% found once. The sequenced material came from peripheral blood. The receptors were sampled from a woman between 55 and 75 years old with acute or convalescent COVID-19. CDR3s include the opening cysteine and the closing phenylalanine or tryptophan. The D gene is left open where the match is weak. Clone size is given for some rows only: seen once, a few or many times, or a class if the clone is expanded.

>TRBJ1-2|15|-|-|TRBV2
TGTGCCAGCAGCGAGGGGGGGGTTACGGAGTATGGCTACACCTTC
CASSEGGVTEYGYTF
>TRBJ2-5|16|-|TRBD2|TRBV3-1/TRBV3-2
TGTGCCAGCAGCCAAGACAAACTAGCGCTCGGGGAGACCCAGTACTTC
CASSQDKLALGETQYF
>TRBJ1-2|14|-|TRBD1|TRBV9
TGTGCCAGCGGCTACGGACAGGGAAACTATGGCTACACCTTC
CASGYGQGNYGYTF
>TRBJ2-6|17|-|TRBD1|TRBV11-2
TGTGCCAGCAGCTCCCGGGACAGGAGCTCTGGGGCCAACGTCCTGACTTTC
CASSSRDRSSGANVLTF
>TRBJ1-1|15|-|TRBD1|TRBV18
TGTGCCAGCTCACCACCGGGGGACAGGGTTACTGAAGCTTTCTTT
CASSPPGDRVTEAFF
>TRBJ1-4|13|few|-|TRBV27
TGTGCCAGCAGTTCGTCCGGTGGTGAAAAACTGTTTTTT
CASSSSGGEKLFF
>TRBJ2-7|14|few|-|TRBV19
TGTGCCAGTAGACCGGGGAGTTTGTCCTACGAGCAGTACTTC
CASRPGSLSYEQYF
>TRBJ1-4|13|-|-|TRBV18
TGTGCCAGCTCACGAGACAGTAATGAAAAACTGTTTTTT
CASSRDSNEKLFF
>TRBJ2-2|14|-|-|TRBV5-4
TGTGCCAGCAGCCCGAACAGGAACACCGGGGAGCTGTTTTTT
CASSPNRNTGELFF
>TRBJ2-5|16|-|TRBD2|TRBV5-1
TGCGCCAGCAGCTTCAGAGCGGGGCGGGTCCAAGAGTCCCAGTACTTC
CASSFRAGRVQESQYF
>TRBJ2-3|15|-|-|TRBV11-2
TGTGCCAGCAGCTCACGGGGAACTAGCACAGATACGCAGTATTTT
CASSSRGTSTDTQYF
>TRBJ2-3|15|-|-|TRBV19
TGTGCCAGTAGTATTAGGGGACTTGGCACAGATACGCAGTATTTT
CASSIRGLGTDTQYF
>TRBJ2-7|18|-|-|TRBV21-1
TGTGCCAGCAGCAAAAGGGGATTTAATGGCGGGGGCTCCTACGAGCAGTACTTC
CASSKRGFNGGGSYEQYF
>TRBJ1-2|12|-|-|TRBV28
TGTGCCAGCAGTTTTGCCGGAGATGGCTACACCTTC
CASSFAGDGYTF
>TRBJ1-5|14|-|TRBD1|TRBV5-1
TGCGCCAGCAGCTCGGACAGGGTAGATCAGCCCCAGCATTTT
CASSSDRVDQPQHF
>TRBJ2-2|14|many|-|TRBV7-7
TGTGCCAGCAGCCCCTCCTTGTACACCGGGGAGCTGTTTTTT
CASSPSLYTGELFF
>TRBJ1-2|14|few|TRBD1|TRBV7-9
TGTGCCAGCAGCTTAGTCGGACAGGACTATGGCTACACCTTC
CASSLVGQDYGYTF
>TRBJ1-1|14|-|TRBD1|TRBV3-1/TRBV3-2
TGTGCCAGCAGCAGCAGGGGGTCCCGGGGTGAAGCTTTCTTT
CASSSRGSRGEAFF
>TRBJ2-5|14|-|-|TRBV7-2
TGTGCCAGCAGCTTATACAACGGAGAAGAGACCCAGTACTTC
CASSLYNGEETQYF
>TRBJ1-5|13|-|-|TRBV3-1/TRBV3-2
TGTGCCAGCAGCCAACAGTTCAATCAGCCCCAGCATTTT
CASSQQFNQPQHF
>TRBJ1-5|14|-|TRBD1|TRBV5-1
TGCGCCAGCAGCGAGGGACAGGGGGATCAGCCCCAGCATTTT
CASSEGQGDQPQHF
>TRBJ1-2|16|-|TRBD1|TRBV7-9
TGTGCCAGCAGCCTGTACGGGGGACAGGGGACCTATGGCTACACCTTC
CASSLYGGQGTYGYTF
>TRBJ1-6|15|once|TRBD1|TRBV5-1
TGCGCCAGCAGCTTCGGGACAGTCGGTAATTCACCCCTCCACTTT
CASSFGTVGNSPLHF
>TRBJ1-1|14|-|-|TRBV19
TGTGCCAGTAGTACGGGAACATTCAACACTGAAGCTTTCTTT
CASSTGTFNTEAFF
>TRBJ2-1|15|-|TRBD2|TRBV5-6
TGTGCCAGCAGCTCCCGAGGTAGCGGGAGAGTAGAGCAGTTCTTC
CASSSRGSGRVEQFF